The 9 T cell receptor beta chains presented below share a single source sample, sequenced in a study of T cell responses to AZD1222 COVID-19 vaccine (dated by TCRdb to about 2021). Sample time point, as interpreted from the label and publication: about 28 days (+/-7) after the second vaccine dose. The library was obtained by the immunoSEQ multiplex PCR assay. Drawn from immuneACCESS, this table holds only the in-frame rearrangements with V and J called that TCRdb kept. Clones are partly lost; checked studies trace under half to an unresolved V gene and leave the rest unexplained. The sample table holds tens of thousands of clones, of which approximately 90% were seen once. The ten largest clones capture over 10% of the sample. The sequenced sample was peripheral blood, obtained 28 days after the second AZD1222 dose. The receptors originated from an adult who received the AZD1222 COVID-19 vaccine.

V and J are TRBV2 and TRBJ1-6; tentatively, D is TRBD1 (5 bases). CDR1 SNHLY and CDR2 FYNNEI come from the germline V gene. Trimming removed 2 bases at V and 14 bases at J, with 10 bases between. This CDR3 is 12 amino acids long. The CDR3 DNA sequence: TGTGCCAGCAGTGAACGGGGGTCGGCCCTCCACTTT. This translates into CASSERGSALHF.

This CDR3 reads CASSLRLGTGVGQPQHF. The CDR3 nucleotides are TGTGCCAGCAGTTTAAGACTCGGGACAGGGGTCGGTCAGCCCCAGCATTTT. The V gene is TRBV27, the J gene TRBJ1-5; 10 bases align to TRBD1. Trimming cost V 2 bases and J 6 bases; bases outside gene matches: 10. Germline V gene sequence: CDR1 MNHEY, CDR2 SMNVEV (reference sequence). CDR3 length: 17 residues.

This chain joins TRBV27 and TRBJ2-1, with 7 bases matching TRBD1. J gave up 7 bases and V 4 bases, and 4 bases lay outside the gene matches. CDR1 and CDR2 (germline): MNHEY, SMNVEV (reference sequence). The CDR3 spans 13 residues. The CDR3 here is CASSSVRGNEQFF. The CDR3 DNA is TGTGCCAGCAGTTCCGTCAGGGGGAATGAGCAGTTCTTC.

Written as DNA, the CDR3 is TGTGCCAGCAGCCAAAACTATGGCTACACCTTC. Its translation is CASSQNYGYTF. V gene TRBV3-1 (or the pseudogene TRBV3-2) combines with J gene TRBJ1-2; D is ambiguous. Trimming cost V 2 bases and J 2 bases, with 0 bases left between them. The CDR3 extends over 11 amino acids. Germline assignment: CDR1 LGHDT and CDR2 YNNKEL (reference sequence).

The rearrangement links TRBV4-1 to TRBJ1-4, with 8 bases fitting TRBD1. CDR1 is MGHRA and CDR2 is YSYEKL in the germline V gene. The CDR3 is 16 amino acids. Germline trimming cut 4 bases from V and 6 bases from J; bases unmatched to any gene: 10. DNA of the CDR3: TGCGCCAGCAGCCGTTTGGACAGGGCCCCCTATGAAAAACTGTTTTTT. Protein: CASSRLDRAPYEKLFF.

The chain combines TRBV7-9 with TRBJ1-1; D gene ambiguous. Trimming took 5 bases from V and 8 from J, leaving 12 bases between them. The CDR3 runs to 12 residues. CDR1 SEHNR and CDR2 FQNEAQ come from the germline V gene (reference sequence). CDR3 sequence: CASSPHSFEAFF. The CDR3 DNA sequence: TGTGCCAGCAGCCCACATTCCTTCGAAGCTTTCTTT.

Here the CDR3 DNA reads TGCGCCAGCAGCCAACAGTACCGTAGGCAGTATAGCAATCAGCCCCAGCATTTT. As protein: CASSQQYRRQYSNQPQHF. The V gene is TRBV4-1, the J gene TRBJ1-5; D gene unclear. V was pared by 2 bases and J by 0 bases, with 17 bases between. CDR3 size: 18 residues. Germline lookup yields CDR1 MGHRA and CDR2 YSYEKL.

Comments on this clone: The identical CDR3 is also encoded by other nucleotide sequences in the sample. The chain couples TRBV5-1 to TRBJ2-7, with D perhaps being TRBD1 or TRBD2 (5 bases each). CDR3 size: 13 residues. Trimming removed 4 bases from V and 1 base from J, with 9 bases in between. Looked up from germline, CDR1 is SGHRS and CDR2 is YFSETQ. The CDR3 spells CASSGTGSYEQYF. Written as DNA, the CDR3 is TGCGCCAGCAGCGGGACGGGATCCTACGAGCAGTACTTC. The whole variable domain, filled in from reference TRBV5-1 and TRBJ2-7, reads KAGVTQTPRYLIKTRGQQVTLSCSPISGHRSVSWYQQTPGQGLQFLFEYFSETQRNKGNFPGRFSGRQFSNSRSEMNVSTLELGDSALYLCASSGTGSYEQYFGPGTRLTVT.

The gene calls are TRBV4-2 and TRBJ1-5; 7 bases are a match to TRBD1. This CDR3 comprises 15 residues. After removal of 4 bases from V and 7 bases from J, the junction contained 10 bases not matched to a gene. The germline V gene has CDR1 LGHNA and CDR2 YNFKEQ. The CDR3 DNA sequence: TGTGCCAGCAGCCCTATTCAGGGGGAGAGCCAGCCCCAGCATTTT. Translating gives CASSPIQGESQPQHF.